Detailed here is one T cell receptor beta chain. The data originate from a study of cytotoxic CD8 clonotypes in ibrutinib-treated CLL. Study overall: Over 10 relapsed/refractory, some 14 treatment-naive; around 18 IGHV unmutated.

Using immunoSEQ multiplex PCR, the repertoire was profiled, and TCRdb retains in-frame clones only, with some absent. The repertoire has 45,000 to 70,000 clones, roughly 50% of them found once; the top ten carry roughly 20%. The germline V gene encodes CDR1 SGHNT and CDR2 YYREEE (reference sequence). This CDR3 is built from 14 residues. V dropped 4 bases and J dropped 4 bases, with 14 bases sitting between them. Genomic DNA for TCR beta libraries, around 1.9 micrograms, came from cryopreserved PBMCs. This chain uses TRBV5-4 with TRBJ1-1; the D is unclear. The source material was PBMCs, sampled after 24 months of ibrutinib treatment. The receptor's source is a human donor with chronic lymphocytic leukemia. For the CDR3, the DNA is TGTGCCAGCAGCCAAGAAATAGGAGGCACTGAAGCTTTCTTT. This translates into CASSQEIGGTEAFF.